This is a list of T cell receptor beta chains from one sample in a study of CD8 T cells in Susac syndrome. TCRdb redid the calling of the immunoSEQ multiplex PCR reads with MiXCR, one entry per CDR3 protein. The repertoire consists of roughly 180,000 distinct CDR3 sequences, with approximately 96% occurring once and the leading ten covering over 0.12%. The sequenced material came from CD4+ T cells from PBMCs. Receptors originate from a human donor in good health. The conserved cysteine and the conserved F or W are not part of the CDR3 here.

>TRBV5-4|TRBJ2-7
ASSPLPLLAWSSYEQY
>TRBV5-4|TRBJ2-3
ASSLAPAADTQY
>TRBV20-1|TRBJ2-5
SARERRGPSEKTQY
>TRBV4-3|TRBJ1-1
ASSQLAGNEAF
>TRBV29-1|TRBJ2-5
SVRTSGGETQY
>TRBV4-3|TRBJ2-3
ASSQDSRGATDTQY
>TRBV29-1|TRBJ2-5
SVAPSGGIETQY
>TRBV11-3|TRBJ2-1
ASSSTGGEQF
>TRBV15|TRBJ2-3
ATSNVGGETDTQY
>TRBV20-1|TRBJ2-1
SAPKQGWEQF
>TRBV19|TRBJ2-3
ASNAGPDTQY
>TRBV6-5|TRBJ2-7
ASSYDRVSSYEQY
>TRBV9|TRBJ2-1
ASRASGGAPSSYNEQF
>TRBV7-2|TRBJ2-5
ASSFGVPQETQY
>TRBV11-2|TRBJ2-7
ASSLYGAGGSYEQY
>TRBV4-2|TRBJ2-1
ASSQDMGQANNEQF
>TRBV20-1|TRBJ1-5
SGGGSNQPQH
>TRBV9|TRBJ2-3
ASSHRARGGNTQY
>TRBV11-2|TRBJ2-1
ASSFEAASSYNEQF
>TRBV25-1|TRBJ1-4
ASSDGRVRWKKLF
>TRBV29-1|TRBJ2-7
SVAWTSREQY
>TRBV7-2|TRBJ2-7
ASSPGVHYEQY
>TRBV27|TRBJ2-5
ASSSGGPWETQY
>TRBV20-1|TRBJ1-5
SARRKGARWSNQPQH
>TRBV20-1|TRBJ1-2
SAVQGVLGYT
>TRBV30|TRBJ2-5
AWSTGGPETQY
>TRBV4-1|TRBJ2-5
ASSPTRVARQETQY
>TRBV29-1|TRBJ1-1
SVDGTGARTEAF
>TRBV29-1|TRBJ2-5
SSAAGTYETQY
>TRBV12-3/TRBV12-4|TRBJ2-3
ASTTGGYTDTQY
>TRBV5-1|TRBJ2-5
ASSLSVGGQETQY
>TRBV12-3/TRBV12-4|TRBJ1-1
ASTPLQGVSTEAF
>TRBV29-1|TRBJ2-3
SVGLKTDTQY
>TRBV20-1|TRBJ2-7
SLSRTGEYEQY
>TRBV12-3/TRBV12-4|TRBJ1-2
ASSSGGNGYT
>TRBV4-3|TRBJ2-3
ASSQRGITDTQY
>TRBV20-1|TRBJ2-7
SARRTASSYEQY
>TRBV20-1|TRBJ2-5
SEGRGVETQY
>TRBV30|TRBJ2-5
AWSGKNSQETQY
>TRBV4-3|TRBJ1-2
ASSQEASTGT
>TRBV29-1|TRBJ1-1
SVDQEAF
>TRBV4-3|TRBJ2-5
ASSRSQGETQY
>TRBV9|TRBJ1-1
ASSVGYVNTEAF
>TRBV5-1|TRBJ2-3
ASGGTDTQY
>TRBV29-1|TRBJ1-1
SARTPKNTEAF
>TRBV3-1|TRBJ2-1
ASSLQGYEQF
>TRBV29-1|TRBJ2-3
SVAVASGSTDTQY
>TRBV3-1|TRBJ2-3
ASSQDSYTADTQY
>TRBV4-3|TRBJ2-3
ASSHVRDYTDTQY
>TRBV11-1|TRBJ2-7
ASSPRGHETYEQY
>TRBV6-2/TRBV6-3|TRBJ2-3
ASSGQRGGSADTQY
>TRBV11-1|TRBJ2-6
ASSLEVSGANVLT
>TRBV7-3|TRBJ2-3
ASSLTSGGITDTQY
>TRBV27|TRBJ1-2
ASTPRVGAPYT